This TCR beta chain is drawn from a study of blood T cell repertoires in COVID-19. Seattle patients were enrolled during active infection and followed longitudinally. In the authors' workflow: By means of reference gene primer amplification, nucleated cell counts were estimated. Sequenced by immunoSEQ multiplex PCR; TCRdb stores in-frame clones only, minus some. Clone size and V and J calls were adopted from that table, with D and trimming inferred from the DNA. The repertoire includes about 350,000 clones, roughly 90% of them detected once, and around 6.6% sits in the top ten. This CDR3 has 13 residues. CDR1 and CDR2 from the germline V gene are LNHDA and SQIVND (reference sequence). V lost 6 bases to trimming and J lost 4 bases; unmatched junction nucleotides: 5.

The sequence derives from a woman between 65 and 79 years old with COVID-19, enrolled during active disease. This chain connects TRBV19 to TRBJ1-1; the match to TRBD1 covers 7 bases. Sequenced: peripheral blood. CDR3 amino acids: CASSSGGRTEAFF. In nucleotides, the CDR3 is TGTGCCAGTAGCTCAGGGGGTCGCACTGAAGCTTTCTTT.